This TCR beta chain was sequenced in a study of monozygotic twins with inflammatory bowel disease. There are 13 residues in the CDR3. Germline assignment: CDR1 SGHRS and CDR2 YFSETQ. From its re-call of the 5' RACE reads, TCRdb lists each CDR3 protein once, without DNA. The sample includes 200,000 to 250,000 distinct CDR3 sequences. The chain has TRBV5-1 and TRBJ2-7; TCRdb returns TRBD1, unconfirmable since there is no DNA. The source material was blood. The receptor was isolated from a human donor with ulcerative colitis or Crohn's disease, or a healthy co-twin of an affected twin (not recorded which). CDR3 in amino acids: CASSHPGTDEQYF.